This T cell receptor (beta chain) was captured in a study of technical replicates of blood from a few donors. Looked up from germline, CDR1 is SGHVS and CDR2 is FQNEAQ. This CDR3 spans 16 amino acids. Trimming cost V 9 bases and J 4 bases; bases outside gene matches: 16. This clone was found once. Repertoires were generated with immunoSEQ multiplex PCR, while TCRdb's copy carries only in-frame clones and drops some. The profile shows 65,000 to 90,000 clones, about 86% of them singletons. This TCR was recovered from a human donor in good health. Some clones in this sample may be carry-over from other donors' samples. The rearrangement uses TRBV7-8 and TRBJ2-5, with 8 bases lining up with TRBD2. Source material: PBMCs. The CDR3 bases are TGTGCCAGTAGAGGGGTTTACGGGGGGGCTCGAGAGACCCAGTACTTC. Translated: CASRGVYGGARETQYF.